One TCR beta chain is described in this entry. Its antigen remains unknown. This record belongs to a study of cytomegalovirus exposure and HLA in healthy donors. Whole-study results and caveats: TCR beta chains numbering approximately 150 were designated cytomegalovirus-associated. Researchers reported that three CMV-associated chains were confirmed in vitro as CMV antigen-specific.

V was cut by 5 bases and J by 5 bases, with 9 bases left in between. Per germline, CDR1 SGHDN and CDR2 FVKESK. There are 12 residues in the CDR3. The study ran its PCR with 60 Vbeta and 13 Jbeta primers. This table comes from immunoSEQ multiplex PCR, and its TCRdb copy is limited to in-frame clones, with some not included. Of 150,000 to 200,000 clones listed, 75% to 85% were seen once; the top ten hold around 1.5%. This clonotype was sampled from a woman between 45 and 65 years old in good health and CMV-seronegative. The V gene is TRBV14, the J gene TRBJ1-2; TRBD1 is a possible D gene (5 bases). Sequences were obtained from PBMCs. The CDR3 DNA sequence: TGTGCCAGCAGCGTCAAGGGGTATGGCTACACCTTC. This sequence encodes CASSVKGYGYTF.